The rows below give T cell receptor beta chains drawn from one sample of a study of cytomegalovirus exposure and HLA in healthy donors. Using immunoSEQ multiplex PCR, the repertoire was profiled, and TCRdb retains in-frame clones only, with some absent. The sample carries 63,000 or so clones, about 74% recorded once. The sequenced material came from PBMCs. Every receptor here comes from a woman aged 25 to 45 in good health and CMV-seropositive. The CDR3 runs from the conserved cysteine through the conserved F or W. The D gene is left open where the match is weak. Clone size, where shown, is once, few, many, or a class for clones that have expanded.

j_call clone_size v_call d_call cdr3_nt cdr3_aa
TRBJ2-3 few TRBV28 - TGTGCCAGCAGTTTACAGGTGAACCCCACAGATACGCAGTATTTT CASSLQVNPTDTQYF
TRBJ2-7 - TRBV5-1 - TGCGCCAGCAAGGCACACGACTACGAGCAGTACTTC CASKAHDYEQYF
TRBJ1-1 - TRBV5-1 TRBD1 TGCGCCAGCAGCTCCCGGGACAGGGTTATTGGGAGCACTGAAGCTTTCTTT CASSSRDRVIGSTEAFF
TRBJ2-3 - TRBV28 - TGTGCCAGCAGTTTTCGACTAGTCAGGGATACGCAGTATTTT CASSFRLVRDTQYF
TRBJ2-7 - TRBV5-6 TRBD2 TGTGCCGGGGGGAAGCGGGGGTACGAGCAGTACTTC CAGGKRGYEQYF
TRBJ2-7 - TRBV10-3 - TGTGCCATCAGTGAGTCGCCAGGCTCCTACGAGCAGTACTTC CAISESPGSYEQYF
TRBJ1-1 - TRBV4-1 - TGCGCCAGCAGCCAAGGAGCACAGGGAAAAACTGAAGCTTTCTTT CASSQGAQGKTEAFF
TRBJ1-5 few TRBV4-3 TRBD1 TGCGCCAGCAGCCAAGAGCTCTCCAGGGGGCATCAGCCCCAGCATTTT CASSQELSRGHQPQHF
TRBJ2-3 few TRBV2 TRBD2 TGTGCCAGCAGTGTTTCCGGGACTAGTACGCAGTATTTT CASSVSGTSTQYF
TRBJ2-7 - TRBV7-8 - TGTGCCAGCAGCCCCCTGATGAGTAGCAAGGACGAGCAGTACTTC CASSPLMSSKDEQYF
TRBJ1-2 - TRBV5-8 TRBD1 TGTGCCAGCAGCTTCGGGGACAGGACTTCTCGTGGCTACACCTTC CASSFGDRTSRGYTF
TRBJ1-2 - TRBV27 TRBD1 TGTGCCAGCAGTTTAGACAGGGCCTATGGCTACACCTTC CASSLDRAYGYTF
TRBJ1-2 - TRBV2 - TGTGCCAGCGCCGGTGGAGCTAACTATGGCTACACCTTC CASAGGANYGYTF
TRBJ1-2 - TRBV30 - TGTGCCTGGAGTGTAAGGGCCAGGGCCGGTGGCTACACCTTC CAWSVRARAGGYTF
TRBJ1-2 - TRBV30 TRBD1 TGTGCCTGGAGTGTATCCGGGACAGGTTATGGCTACACCTTC CAWSVSGTGYGYTF
TRBJ1-2 - TRBV6-5 TRBD1 TGTGCCAGCAGTTTAGGGGGACAGGGACGGGGATACACCTTC CASSLGGQGRGYTF
TRBJ2-5 - TRBV6-5 TRBD1 TGTGCCAGCAGAGGCCGGGACAGGGCTCCCGAGACCCAGTACTTC CASRGRDRAPETQYF
TRBJ2-7 - TRBV11-2 TRBD1 TGTGCCAGCAGCTTATCAGACAGGGGCGAGCAGTACTTC CASSLSDRGEQYF
TRBJ1-2 few TRBV5-4 - TGTGCCAGCAGCTTAGTCCGTGAGGGCTATGGCTACACCTTC CASSLVREGYGYTF
TRBJ1-1 - TRBV25-1 - TGTGCCAGCAGTGAATCACTCGAGGGCACCCTCACTGAAGCTTTCTTT CASSESLEGTLTEAFF
TRBJ2-1 - TRBV27 TRBD2 TGTGCCAGCGGGCGGACTAGCGGGAGTTATGAGCAGTTCTTC CASGRTSGSYEQFF
TRBJ1-2 - TRBV29-1 TRBD1 TGCAGCGGGACCAGGGGGCCTAACTATGGCTACACCTTC CSGTRGPNYGYTF
TRBJ2-7 - TRBV6-5 - TGTGCCAGCAGTCGGGGGATATCTACGACATACGAGCAGTACTTC CASSRGISTTYEQYF
TRBJ2-7 few TRBV6-5 TRBD1 TGTGCCAGCAGTTACTCTCGCAGGGGGCTATACGAGCAGTACTTC CASSYSRRGLYEQYF
TRBJ2-1 - TRBV7-6 TRBD2 TGTGCCAGCAGCTCCGGGGAGCGGGGCGACAATGAGCAGTTCTTC CASSSGERGDNEQFF